The 30 T cell receptor beta chains below were found in one sample sequenced in a study of blood T cell repertoires in COVID-19. This table comes from immunoSEQ multiplex PCR, and its TCRdb copy is limited to in-frame clones, with some not included. The sample shows more than 150,000 clones, about 88% of them seen only once. The sequenced sample consisted of peripheral blood. All receptors come from a man aged 18 to 29 with acute or convalescent COVID-19.

The V and J genes are TRBV10-2 and TRBJ2-7; the match to TRBD1 covers 7 bases. Germline V gene sequence: CDR1 WSHSY, CDR2 SAAADI. The ends lost 0 bases at V and 2 bases at J; junction bases unmatched: 1. This CDR3 is 14 amino acids long. CDR3 coding DNA: TGCGCCAGCAGTGAGTCAGGGGGCCCCTACGAGCAGTACGTC. Translating it yields CASSESGGPYEQYV.

The V and J genes are TRBV10-2 and TRBJ2-7, with TRBD1 as a possible D gene (6 bases). The CDR3 totals 14 residues. Germline-derived CDR1 and CDR2 are WSHSY and SAAADI. V was pared by 0 bases and J by 3 bases, with 9 bases between. The CDR3 sequence: CASSESGAVYEQYV. The CDR3 coding sequence is TGCGCCAGCAGTGAGTCGGGGGCGGTCTACGAGCAGTACGTC.

The V call is TRBV3-1 (or the pseudogene TRBV3-2), the J call TRBJ2-3; 7 nucleotides align to TRBD2. The germline V gene has CDR1 LGHDT and CDR2 YNNKEL (reference sequence). This CDR3 spans 14 amino acids. With V trimmed by 6 bases and J by 5 bases, 8 bases remained unmatched. CDR3 nucleotides: TGTGCCAGCAGTAGGAGCGGGGAGGGAGATACGCAGTATTTT. Protein product: CASSRSGEGDTQYF.

This chain connects TRBV30 to TRBJ2-1; D perhaps matches TRBD1 (6 bases). With 3 bases removed from V and 2 bases from J, the gap between germline ends came to 17 bases. CDR1 is GTSNPN, CDR2 SVGIG, per germline (reference sequence). The CDR3 runs to 16 residues. CDR3 loop: CAWRGASAKAYNEQFF. CDR3 in DNA: TGTGCCTGGAGGGGGGCCTCAGCGAAAGCCTACAATGAGCAGTTCTTC.

There are a few counts of this clone. The genes are TRBV4-1 and TRBJ1-1; TRBD1 agrees at 9 bases. The trim removed 3 bases at V and 9 bases at J, leaving 5 bases unmatched. The CDR3 contains 13 residues. In germline, CDR1 is MGHRA, CDR2 YSYEKL. The CDR3 is CASSQDRGGKAFF. CDR3 coding DNA: TGCGCCAGCAGCCAGGACAGGGGAGGAAAAGCTTTCTTT.

The rearrangement links TRBV7-3 to TRBJ2-1; TRBD1 agrees at 7 bases. This CDR3 is built from 15 residues. Trimming took 8 bases from V and 0 from J; bases not matched to a gene: 7. Germline loops: CDR1 SGHTA, CDR2 FQGTGA. DNA of the CDR3: TGTGCCAGCGGACCGACAGGGTCCTCCTACAATGAGCAGTTCTTC. Translated, it gives CASGPTGSSYNEQFF.

The chain couples TRBV19 to TRBJ1-2; weak D call: TRBD1 (5 bases). Between the trimmed V and J ends, which lost 7 bases and 5 bases, there was a span of 17 bases. Germline CDR1 and CDR2: LNHDA and SQIVND (reference sequence). The CDR3 runs to 14 residues. The CDR3 loop is CASNSQTAFYGYTF. The CDR3 region has the DNA TGTGCCAGTAACTCACAGACAGCGTTTTATGGCTACACCTTC.

The V gene is TRBV5-4, the J gene TRBJ2-7, with 7 bases aligning to TRBD1. Looked up from germline, CDR1 is SGHNT and CDR2 is YYREEE (reference sequence). CDR3 length equals 13 residues. V shed 4 bases, J shed 0 bases, and the junction held 1 base outside the gene matches. CDR3 DNA: TGTGCCAGCAGCGGGGACAGCTCCTACGAGCAGTACTTC. As protein: CASSGDSSYEQYF.

V is TRBV14 and J is TRBJ2-7; 9 nucleotides agree with TRBD1. J gave up 5 bases and V 1 base, and 6 bases lay outside the gene matches. In germline, CDR1 is SGHDN, CDR2 FVKESK. The CDR3 is 15 amino acids. For the CDR3, the DNA is TGTGCCAGCAGCCAAGGTTTGAGACAGGGGGACGAGCAGTACTTC. Translation gives CASSQGLRQGDEQYF.

The chain couples TRBV5-8 to TRBJ2-3; D unresolved. Trimming shortened V by 2 bases and J by 2 bases, and 12 bases separated the two germline ends. The CDR3 loop spans 15 amino acids. Per the germline V gene, CDR1 is SGHTS and CDR2 is YDEGEE. CDR3: CASSLTPYFTDTQYF. CDR3 coding DNA: TGTGCCAGCAGCTTAACTCCTTACTTCACAGATACGCAGTATTTT.

V usage is TRBV11-2 and J usage is TRBJ2-3; the match to TRBD2 covers 9 bases. The CDR3 has 16 residues. The trim removed 1 base at V and 5 bases at J, leaving 7 bases unmatched. The germline gives CDR1 SGHAT, CDR2 FQNNGV. In DNA, the CDR3 is TGTGCCAGCAGCTTAGTCGGGCGGGGGGGCCTAGATACGCAGTATTTT. Translating gives CASSLVGRGGLDTQYF.

There are a few counts of this clone. The genes are TRBV14 and TRBJ2-7; 9 bases map to TRBD1. CDR1 is SGHDN, CDR2 FVKESK, per germline. The CDR3 consists of 14 residues. J was trimmed by 3 bases and V by 4 bases; bases with no gene match: 4. CDR3 sequence: CASSPPGQGYEQYV. As DNA, the CDR3 is TGTGCCAGCAGCCCGCCGGGACAGGGCTACGAGCAGTACGTC.

This rearrangement joins TRBV5-8 to TRBJ2-7, with D possibly TRBD1 on 6 matching bases. V was trimmed by 4 bases and J by 3 bases, leaving 14 bases between them. CDR1 is SGHTS and CDR2 is YDEGEE in the germline V gene. This CDR3 contains 14 residues. In DNA, the CDR3 is TGTGCCAGCAGCCCGGTGGGACACCTCTACGAGCAGTACGTC. Amino acid sequence: CASSPVGHLYEQYV.

The rearrangement links TRBV15 to TRBJ1-5; 11 nucleotides agree with TRBD1. The V segment lost 3 bases and the J segment 7 bases; nucleotides outside the gene matches: 5. The CDR3 covers 15 residues. Germline V gene sequence: CDR1 LNHNV, CDR2 YYDKDF (reference sequence). The CDR3 reads CATSRDRGQGQPQHF. In nucleotides, the CDR3 is TGTGCCACCAGCAGGGACAGGGGGCAAGGCCAGCCCCAGCATTTT.

Remarks on this clone: The sample contains more than one DNA sequence encoding this CDR3. This rearrangement joins TRBV30 to TRBJ1-2; 9 bases align to TRBD1. Trimming removed 2 bases from V and 4 bases from J; junction bases left unmatched: 5. Germline values: CDR1 GTSNPN, CDR2 SVGIG (reference sequence). CDR3 length equals 14 residues. The chain's CDR3 is CAWSPGQGAYGYTF. In DNA, the CDR3 is TGTGCCTGGAGTCCGGGACAGGGAGCCTATGGCTACACCTTC.

The gene calls are TRBV28 and TRBJ2-1, with 7 bases aligning to TRBD1. The germline V gene has CDR1 MDHEN and CDR2 SYDVKM. CDR3 length: 14 residues. J lost 4 bases, V lost 7 bases, and 7 bases had no gene match. The CDR3 is CASTAQGRYNEQFF. DNA for the CDR3: TGTGCCAGCACCGCACAGGGGCGTTACAATGAGCAGTTCTTC.

V and J are TRBV3-1 (or the pseudogene TRBV3-2) and TRBJ1-2; D unclear. CDR1 and CDR2 (germline): LGHDT, YNNKEL (reference sequence). This CDR3 region has 16 residues. Trimming stripped 5 bases from V and 7 bases from J, with 23 bases between. The CDR3 region is CASSSWSSPVRGGYTF. The CDR3 region has the DNA TGTGCCAGCAGCAGCTGGTCCTCCCCTGTTAGAGGTGGCTACACCTTC.

This clone has just one count. Other DNA variants within this sample encode the same CDR3. The V call is TRBV2, the J call TRBJ1-5; tentative D call: TRBD1 (5 bases). The CDR3 extends over 14 amino acids. V lost 2 bases to trimming and J lost 2 bases, with 7 bases between them. Germline lookup yields CDR1 SNHLY and CDR2 FYNNEI. CDR3 amino acids: CASSERRGNQPQHF. The CDR3 DNA reads as TGTGCCAGCAGTGAACGCAGGGGCAATCAGCCCCAGCATTTT.

The chain has TRBV19 and TRBJ2-1, with TRBD2 matching over 10 bases. The CDR3 contains 16 residues. The trim removed 4 bases at V and 0 bases at J, leaving 3 bases unmatched. CDR1 and CDR2 (germline): LNHDA, SQIVND (reference sequence). As DNA, the CDR3 is TGTGCCAGTAGTACCGTAGCGGGGGGCTCCTACAATGAGCAGTTCTTC. Its protein product is CASSTVAGGSYNEQFF.

The chain combines TRBV29-1 with TRBJ2-3, with a weak D call TRBD1 (5 bases). Germline V gene sequence: CDR1 SQVTM, CDR2 ANQGSEA. The CDR3 runs 14 residues. V gave up 5 bases and J gave up 2 bases, with 14 bases separating them. CDR3 loop: CSVSIRDNTDTQYF. The CDR3 nucleotides read TGCAGCGTTTCCATCAGGGATAACACAGATACGCAGTATTTT.

The table lists this clone with a count of one. V gene TRBV18 combines with J gene TRBJ2-7, with 10 bases matching TRBD1. The CDR3 is made up of 14 amino acids. V lost 3 bases, J lost 6 bases, and 5 bases stayed unmatched. Germline CDR1 is KGHSH and CDR2 is LQKENI. The CDR3 nucleotides read TGTGCCAGCTCACCCGGGACAGGGGTTCGCGAGCAGTACTTC. Translation gives CASSPGTGVREQYF.

This chain joins TRBV7-2 and TRBJ1-6, with D maybe TRBD1 (5 bases). This CDR3 region has 15 residues. CDR1 is SGHTA and CDR2 is FQGNSA in the germline V gene. With 7 bases removed from V and 7 bases from J, the gap between germline ends came to 17 bases. The CDR3 DNA sequence: TGTGCCAGCAACAGCGGGGGACGGTTAAATTCACCCCTCCACTTT. Its translation is CASNSGGRLNSPLHF.

The genes are TRBV19 and TRBJ2-1; D is undetermined. Per the germline V gene, CDR1 is LNHDA and CDR2 is SQIVND (reference sequence). V was clipped by 3 bases and J by 5 bases, with 8 bases between them. This CDR3 has 13 amino acids. In DNA form, the CDR3 reads TGTGCCAGTAGTATTAAGACACACAATGAGCAGTTCTTC. This sequence encodes CASSIKTHNEQFF. Supplemented by reference TRBV19 and TRBJ2-1, the full variable domain reads DGGITQSPKYLFRKEGQNVTLSCEQNLNHDAMYWYRQDPGQGLRLIYYSQIVNDFQKGDIAEGYSVSREKKESFPLTVTSAQKNPTAFYLCASSIKTHNEQFFGPGTRLTVL.

The chain is built from TRBV2 and TRBJ2-1; the D gene is possibly TRBD1 (6 bases). Germline assignment: CDR1 SNHLY and CDR2 FYNNEI. Between the trimmed V and J ends, which lost 6 bases and 1 base, there was a span of 16 bases. This CDR3 has 16 amino acids. The CDR3 DNA is TGTGCCAGCAGAAATCCAGGGGATAGATCCTACAATGAGCAGTTCTTC. Translation: CASRNPGDRSYNEQFF.

This CDR3 is CATSDLGSIYF. The CDR3 nucleotides read TGTGCCACCAGTGACTTGGGCTCCATATATTTT. The chain uses TRBV24-1 and TRBJ1-3, with D uncertain. Germline assignment: CDR1 KGHDR and CDR2 SFDVKD. V was clipped by 4 bases and J by 11 bases, with 8 bases between them. This CDR3 is 11 amino acids long.

This chain connects TRBV30 to TRBJ1-4, with D possibly matching TRBD1 (6 bases). The V end lost 2 bases, the J end lost 8 bases, and 15 bases lay between the germline ends. The CDR3 has 14 amino acids. CDR1 and CDR2 from the germline V gene are GTSNPN and SVGIG (reference sequence). The CDR3 is CAWSFGQMGEKLFF. CDR3 bases: TGTGCCTGGAGTTTTGGACAGATGGGCGAAAAACTGTTTTTT.

This clone was recorded only once. The chain is built from TRBV30 and TRBJ1-2; 8 nucleotides line up with TRBD1. The germline V gene has CDR1 GTSNPN and CDR2 SVGIG (reference sequence). This CDR3 has 11 amino acids. The CDR3 DNA follows: TGTGAGGCTGTGGGACAGGCACTCTACACCTTC. This codes for CEAVGQALYTF.

The chain couples TRBV27 to TRBJ1-4; D perhaps matches TRBD1 (6 bases). Germline assignment: CDR1 MNHEY and CDR2 SMNVEV (reference sequence). Trimming shortened V by 5 bases and J by 0 bases, and 7 bases separated the two germline ends. The CDR3 length is 14 residues. The CDR3 DNA sequence: TGTGCCAGCAGTAGGACAGCAACTAATGAAAAACTGTTTTTT. Translated, it gives CASSRTATNEKLFF.

About this clone: The sample has other DNA sequences that encode this CDR3 too. J is TRBJ1-1 and V is TRBV7-3; 8 positions agree with TRBD1. The CDR3 loop spans 13 amino acids. J lost 4 bases, V lost 5 bases, and 3 bases had no gene match. Germline CDR1 SGHTA, CDR2 FQGTGA. The CDR3, as DNA: TGTGCCAGCAGCGCAGACAGGGGCACTGAAGCTTTCTTT. Protein: CASSADRGTEAFF.

In its sample, this clone was seen a few times. The V and J genes are TRBV7-2 and TRBJ1-5, with 7 bases lining up with TRBD1. CDR3 length equals 16 residues. The V and J ends lost 5 bases and 2 bases, in that order; junction bases with no gene match: 9. Germline V gene lookup returns CDR1 SGHTA and CDR2 FQGNSA. The CDR3, as DNA: TGTGCCAGCAGCACCAGACAGGGTGGAGGCAATCAGCCCCAGCATTTT. Translating it yields CASSTRQGGGNQPQHF.